Below, one TCR beta chain is given with its context. What it binds is not known. Measured with immunoSEQ multiplex PCR; TCRdb has only the in-frame clones, and not every one. The sample contains just over 90,000 clones, about nine tenths of which appear only once. CDR1 and CDR2 (germline): SGHNT, YYREEE (reference sequence). This CDR3 is 13 amino acids long. The junction had 1 base not matched to a gene; V was cut back by 2 bases and J by 4 bases. This sample is part of a study of identifying expanded T cells in peripheral blood. Findings and limits, study-wide: Clone count variance between approximately two-week samples rose with total template count. Over approximately two and four weeks, about 15 and 19 clones changed, versus around 1.2 between replicates.

No infections or other immune events were documented during collection. Sequenced sample: blood. The J gene is TRBJ1-1, the V gene TRBV5-4; 8 nucleotides agree with TRBD1. The sequence was obtained from a person aged 18 to 70 in good health. CDR3: CASSLDRGTEAFF. CDR3 in DNA: TGTGCCAGCAGCTTAGACAGGGGCACTGAAGCTTTCTTT.